This T cell receptor (beta chain) appears in the sequencing data of a study of shared clonotypes between healthy human individuals. Worth noting for this clone: Its antigen is not identified.

Trimming pared 5 bases from V and 0 bases from J, leaving 9 bases between. This CDR3 is 15 amino acids long. Germline CDR1 is SGHDT and CDR2 is YYEEEE. Deep was the level at which the assay was run. Loaded into unsorted PBMC replicate PCRs was approximately 300 ng DNA, 30,000 or so T cell genomes. Assay: immunoSEQ multiplex PCR; the TCRdb copy retains only in-frame clones and omits some. The sample yields some 92,000 clones, about half seen once. General study points: Among donors, clonotype sharing was expected to be affected by sequencing depth.

Donation came from healthy HIV-negative adults that had no recent acute infections or vaccinations. The chain combines TRBV5-6 with TRBJ2-6; tentatively, D is TRBD1 (6 bases). The sample consisted of PBMCs. The sequence came from a woman aged 40 to 49 in good health. Some clones in this sample may be carry-over from other donors' samples. The CDR3 DNA reads TGTGCCAGCAGTTCAGGGGCCTCTGGGGCCAACGTCCTGACTTTC. It is translated as CASSSGASGANVLTF.